This TCR beta chain was documented in a study of TIL therapy for anti-PD-1-resistant metastatic lung cancer. Study summary: Most patients had lung adenocarcinoma; a handful of tumors were EGFR-mutant, two ALK-rearranged; half smoked currently or formerly.

This clone was detected once. Documented time point: pre-treatment sample, taken before nivolumab and TIL therapy. Sequencing used immunoSEQ v3. Each library reached roughly 1.9 million read pairs, or roughly 5-6.5 million at deep level. Assay used: immunoSEQ multiplex PCR; TCRdb lists only in-frame clones, some missing. Of tens of thousands of clones in the sample, approximately 69% are singletons; the top ten hold 5.5% to 8.5%. This sequence was found in a person between 25 and 79 years old with non-small cell lung cancer. The sample consisted of blood, taken at baseline.

The CDR3 here is CASSQVKSSYNEQFF. CDR3 DNA: TGCGCCAGCAGCCAAGTTAAGAGCTCCTACAATGAGCAGTTCTTC. This chain uses TRBV4-1 with TRBJ2-1; D gene uncertain. The germline CDR1 and CDR2 sequences are MGHRA and YSYEKL. The V and J ends lost 1 base and 0 bases respectively, with 7 bases between them. This CDR3 has 15 residues.